The present TCR beta chain was sequenced within a study of technical replicates of blood from a handful of donors. This table comes from immunoSEQ multiplex PCR, and its TCRdb copy is limited to in-frame clones, with some not included. This sample has 65,000 to 85,000 clones; 93% occur once, and the top ten carry about 0.36%. The CDR3 is 17 residues long. Germline-derived CDR1 and CDR2 are MGHRA and YSYEKL. V was trimmed by 0 bases and J by 2 bases, leaving 15 bases between them. This clonotype originated in a human donor in good health. The chain recombines TRBV4-1 with TRBJ2-3, with a possible D match to TRBD2 (5 bases). Sequenced: T cells isolated from PBMCs. The CDR3 loop is CASSQDHPSHFTDTQYF. The DNA of the CDR3 is TGCGCCAGCAGCCAAGATCATCCTAGCCACTTCACAGATACGCAGTATTTT.